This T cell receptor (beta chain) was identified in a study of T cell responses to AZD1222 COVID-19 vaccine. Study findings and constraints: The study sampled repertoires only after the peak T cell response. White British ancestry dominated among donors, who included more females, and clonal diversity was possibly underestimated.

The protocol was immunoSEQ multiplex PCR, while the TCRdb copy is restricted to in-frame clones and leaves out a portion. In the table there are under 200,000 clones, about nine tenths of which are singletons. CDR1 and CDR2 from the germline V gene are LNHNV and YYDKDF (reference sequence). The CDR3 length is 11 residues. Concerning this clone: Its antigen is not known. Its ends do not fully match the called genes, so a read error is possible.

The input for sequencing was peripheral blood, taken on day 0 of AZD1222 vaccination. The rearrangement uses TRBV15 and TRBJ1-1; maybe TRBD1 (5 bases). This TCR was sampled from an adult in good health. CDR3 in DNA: TGCGCCCGGGTGGGTCAGGGTGGAGCTTTCTTT. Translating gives CARVGQGGAFF.